These 32 T cell receptor beta chains were all obtained from the same sample, sequenced in a study of blood T cell repertoires in COVID-19. TCRdb's copy holds only in-frame clones and misses some; the assay was immunoSEQ multiplex PCR. The top ten hold 1.5% to 2% of the sample, which has about 250,000 clones, about 89% seen once. The specimen was peripheral blood. Receptor source: a woman aged 55-69 years who had recovered from COVID-19.

The rearrangement joins TRBV7-8 to TRBJ1-5, with D perhaps matching TRBD1 (5 bases). There are 16 residues in the CDR3. V was pared by 5 bases and J by 0 bases, with 14 bases between. The germline gives CDR1 SGHVS, CDR2 FQNEAQ. Written as DNA, the CDR3 is TGTGCCAGCAGCCACTTTGGCAGGGATAGCAATCAGCCCCAGCATTTT. It codes for CASSHFGRDSNQPQHF.

The V gene is TRBV5-1, the J gene TRBJ2-1; 15 bases fit TRBD2. The V segment lost 0 bases and the J segment 7 bases; nucleotides outside the gene matches: 2. The CDR3 length is 16 residues. Germline lookup yields CDR1 SGHRS and CDR2 YFSETQ. CDR3 sequence: CASSLGGTSGGNEQFF. CDR3 nucleotide sequence: TGCGCCAGCAGCTTGGGCGGGACTAGCGGGGGGAATGAGCAGTTCTTC.

The chain links TRBV5-1 to TRBJ2-1, with TRBD1 matching 7 bases. The V gene's germline CDR1 is SGHRS and CDR2 YFSETQ. The CDR3 covers 14 residues. J was trimmed by 3 bases and V by 4 bases; bases with no gene match: 4. The CDR3 DNA reads as TGCGCCAGCAGCCCGGGACAGCGCTACAATGAGCAGTTCTTC. Translation gives CASSPGQRYNEQFF. Full variable domain (missing parts from reference TRBV5-1 and TRBJ2-1): KAGVTQTPRYLIKTRGQQVTLSCSPISGHRSVSWYQQTPGQGLQFLFEYFSETQRNKGNFPGRFSGRQFSNSRSEMNVSTLELGDSALYLCASSPGQRYNEQFFGPGTRLTVL.

The gene calls are TRBV12-3 or TRBV12-4 and TRBJ2-7; D possibly corresponds to TRBD2 (5 bases). The V and J ends lost 10 bases and 7 bases respectively, with 20 bases between them. The CDR3 is 13 residues long. The CDR3 loop is CATRLGVFGEQYF. CDR3 coding DNA: TGTGCCACCCGCCTCGGGGTATTCGGAGAGCAGTACTTC.

The chain is built from TRBV5-1 and TRBJ1-3, with D possibly being TRBD1 (6 bases). Trimming pared 3 bases from V and 0 bases from J, leaving 7 bases between. CDR1 and CDR2 from the germline V gene are SGHRS and YFSETQ. This CDR3 comprises 14 residues. CDR3 in amino acids: CASSWDNSGNTIYF. CDR3 coding DNA: TGCGCCAGCAGCTGGGACAACTCTGGAAACACCATATATTTT.

The genes are TRBV5-1 and TRBJ1-1; 7 nucleotides align to TRBD1. The CDR3 consists of 18 residues. V lost 1 base to trimming and J lost 4 bases; unmatched junction nucleotides: 16. Germline CDR1 and CDR2: SGHRS and YFSETQ. The CDR3 DNA reads TGCGCCAGCAGCTTGCCGAAACAGGGGAGTTCCAGAGCCACTGAAGCTTTCTTT. Amino acids: CASSLPKQGSSRATEAFF.

The rearrangement joins TRBV12-3 or TRBV12-4 to TRBJ2-4; D is perhaps TRBD2 (7 bases). Trimming pared 8 bases from V and 9 bases from J, leaving 14 bases between. CDR3 length: 12 residues. The CDR3 sequence: CASHLRGGIQYF. The DNA of the CDR3 is TGTGCCAGCCACCTGAGGGGGGGCATTCAGTACTTC.

This rearrangement joins TRBV11-3 to TRBJ2-1; D perhaps matches TRBD1 (6 bases). CDR1 and CDR2 from the germline V gene are SGHNT and YENEEA. The CDR3 has 13 residues. Trimming pared 3 bases from V and 8 bases from J, leaving 11 bases between. This CDR3 reads CASSLGSGDEQFF. CDR3 DNA sequence: TGTGCCAGCAGCTTGGGCTCAGGGGATGAGCAGTTCTTC.

As to this clone: A read error may be the cause here, since a much bigger clone is one base away. The chain is built from TRBV3-1 (or the pseudogene TRBV3-2) and TRBJ2-7; TRBD1 might be the D (5 bases). The CDR3 sequence is 12 residues long. The germline V and J ends were trimmed by 5 bases and 3 bases, with 8 bases remaining between them. CDR1 LGHDT and CDR2 YNNKEL come from the germline V gene (reference sequence). CDR3 loop: CASSLTVYEQYF. The CDR3 nucleotides read TGTGCCAGCAGCTTGACAGTCTACGAGCAGTACTTC.

V is TRBV4-2 and J is TRBJ2-2, with 8 bases matching TRBD2. CDR1 LGHNA and CDR2 YNFKEQ come from the germline V gene. The trim removed 1 base at V and 7 bases at J, leaving 8 bases unmatched. The CDR3 runs to 16 residues. CDR3 DNA: TGTGCCAGCAGCCAAGTGGGGCGGGGGGATGTCGGGGAGCTGTTTTTT. This sequence encodes CASSQVGRGDVGELFF.

The chain recombines TRBV7-9 with TRBJ1-1, with 8 bases identical to TRBD1. After removal of 3 bases from V and 4 bases from J, the junction contained 7 bases not matched to a gene. CDR1 and CDR2 from the germline V gene are SEHNR and FQNEAQ (reference sequence). The CDR3 has 15 residues. This CDR3 reads CASSFAGGIGTEAFF. The CDR3, as DNA: TGTGCCAGCAGCTTCGCAGGGGGCATTGGCACTGAAGCTTTCTTT.

The CDR3: CASTEALQETQYF. CDR3 sequence (DNA): TGTGCCAGCACCGAAGCCCTCCAAGAGACCCAGTACTTC. The rearrangement uses TRBV12-3 or TRBV12-4 and TRBJ2-5; the D is unclear. CDR3 length: 13 amino acids. V was trimmed by 7 bases and J by 1 base, leaving 10 bases between them.

This rearrangement joins TRBV7-3 to TRBJ2-1; a possible D gene is TRBD2 (5 bases). The germline V and J ends were trimmed by 5 bases and 4 bases, with 15 bases remaining between them. The CDR3 runs to 15 residues. The germline V gene encodes CDR1 SGHTA and CDR2 FQGTGA. The CDR3 region has the DNA TGTGCCAGCAGCGTGACGAGGGAAAAATACAATGAGCAGTTCTTC. Protein sequence: CASSVTREKYNEQFF.

This clone was counted once. V and J are TRBV6-5 and TRBJ2-1; 12 bases are a match to TRBD2. With V trimmed by 2 bases and J by 8 bases, 7 bases remained unmatched. CDR1 is MNHEY, CDR2 SVGAGI, per germline. CDR3 length equals 16 residues. The CDR3 DNA sequence: TGTGCCAGCAGTTACACGCCTAGCGGGGGGGTTGATGAGCAGTTCTTC. It specifies CASSYTPSGGVDEQFF.

The rearrangement joins TRBV19 to TRBJ2-1; 8 positions agree with TRBD2. This CDR3 comprises 13 residues. The V and J ends lost 5 bases and 10 bases, in that order; junction bases with no gene match: 7. Germline V gene lookup returns CDR1 LNHDA and CDR2 SQIVND (reference sequence). The CDR3 nucleotides are TGTGCCAGTAGTGGGACTAGACTCGGGGAGCAGTTCTTC. The encoded protein is CASSGTRLGEQFF. Full variable domain (missing parts from reference TRBV19 and TRBJ2-1): DGGITQSPKYLFRKEGQNVTLSCEQNLNHDAMYWYRQDPGQGLRLIYYSQIVNDFQKGDIAEGYSVSREKKESFPLTVTSAQKNPTAFYLCASSGTRLGEQFFGPGTRLTVL.

This clone appeared once. The CDR3 here is CASSRPGTANTEAFF. The CDR3 nucleotides are TGTGCCAGCAGTCGACCCGGGACAGCTAACACTGAAGCTTTCTTT. The chain employs TRBV27 and TRBJ1-1; TRBD1 agrees at 7 bases. The CDR3 is made up of 15 amino acids. Unmatched junction bases numbered 8, after V lost 5 bases and J lost 2 bases. The germline V gene encodes CDR1 MNHEY and CDR2 SMNVEV (reference sequence).

The CDR3 DNA reads TGCGCCAGCAGCCCTAGACTAGCGGGGGGGCTCGAGCAGTACTTC. Translated, it gives CASSPRLAGGLEQYF. V and J are TRBV5-1 and TRBJ2-7, with 14 bases fitting TRBD2. Germline V gene sequence: CDR1 SGHRS, CDR2 YFSETQ. CDR3 length equals 15 residues. The junction had 6 bases not matched to a gene; V was cut back by 4 bases and J by 6 bases.

This rearrangement joins TRBV6-5 to TRBJ2-7; TRBD1 might be the D (5 bases). Trimming took off 8 bases at V and 0 bases at J, with 14 bases between the two ends. The germline gives CDR1 MNHEY, CDR2 SVGAGI. This CDR3 has 14 residues. CDR3 bases: TGTGCCAGCCGAAGGACACGCGACTCCTACGAGCAGTACTTC. Translating it yields CASRRTRDSYEQYF.

The chain is built from TRBV15 and TRBJ1-6; D ambiguous. The CDR3 length is 14 residues. In germline, CDR1 is LNHNV, CDR2 YYDKDF (reference sequence). V dropped 0 bases and J dropped 16 bases, with 16 bases sitting between them. CDR3 loop: CATSRDEGGGVLHF. CDR3 in DNA: TGTGCCACCAGCAGAGATGAGGGCGGTGGGGTTCTCCACTTT.

V gene TRBV11-3 combines with J gene TRBJ2-7, with D perhaps matching TRBD1 (5 bases). CDR1 and CDR2 (germline): SGHNT, YENEEA. This CDR3 comprises 14 residues. V shed 3 bases and J shed 2 bases, with 11 bases lying between them. CDR3: CASSLGRVPYEQYF. CDR3 DNA sequence: TGTGCCAGCAGCTTGGGCAGGGTTCCCTACGAGCAGTACTTC.

The rearrangement joins TRBV7-3 to TRBJ2-3; 8 nucleotides agree with TRBD2. The V and J ends lost 5 bases and 2 bases, in that order; junction bases with no gene match: 6. The CDR3 is 15 amino acids. Germline CDR1 and CDR2: SGHTA and FQGTGA. CDR3 in amino acids: CASSRTRGATDTQYF. In nucleotides, the CDR3 is TGTGCCAGCAGCCGCACGCGGGGGGCCACAGATACGCAGTATTTT. Supplemented by reference TRBV7-3 and TRBJ2-3, the full variable domain reads GAGVSQTPSNKVTEKGKYVELRCDPISGHTALYWYRQSLGQGPEFLIYFQGTGAADDSGLPNDRFFAVRPEGSVSTLKIQRTERGDSAVYLCASSRTRGATDTQYFGPGTRLTVL.

This chain uses TRBV6-5 with TRBJ2-3, with a possible D match to TRBD1 (6 bases). This CDR3 region has 15 residues. The germline V and J ends were trimmed by 2 bases and 1 base, with 10 bases remaining between them. CDR1 is MNHEY, CDR2 SVGAGI, per germline. CDR3 in amino acids: CASSYQGLGTDTQYF. The CDR3 coding sequence is TGTGCCAGCAGTTACCAGGGGCTGGGCACAGATACGCAGTATTTT.

This rearrangement joins TRBV5-6 to TRBJ1-6; D is unclear. This CDR3 is built from 13 residues. Trimming removed 3 bases from V and 10 bases from J, with 11 bases in between. Looked up from germline, CDR1 is SGHDT and CDR2 is YYEEEE. For the CDR3, the DNA is TGTGCCAGCAGCTCCCGAGCGAGCTCACCCCTCCACTTT. As protein: CASSSRASSPLHF.

This sequence joins TRBV18 and TRBJ1-4; D gene uncertain. The V end was cut by 4 bases, the J end by 0 bases, with 9 bases between. Germline V lookup: CDR1 KGHSH, CDR2 LQKENI. This CDR3 region has 15 residues. Here the CDR3 reads CASSLRVATNEKLFF. The CDR3 nucleotides read TGTGCCAGCTCACTCCGGGTTGCAACTAATGAAAAACTGTTTTTT.

J is TRBJ2-6 and V is TRBV9; tentatively, D is TRBD1 (5 bases). V lost 0 bases and J 1 base, leaving 11 bases between the germline ends. From germline, CDR1 is SGDLS and CDR2 YYNGEE. This CDR3 comprises 17 residues. Written as DNA, the CDR3 is TGTGCCAGCAGCGTAGTCAGGGTAGGGTCTGGGGCCAACGTCCTGACTTTC. This sequence encodes CASSVVRVGSGANVLTF.

The J gene is TRBJ1-2, the V gene TRBV10-3, with TRBD1 matching 7 bases. V gave up 3 bases and J gave up 3 bases; unmatched junction bases: 13. The CDR3 is made up of 17 amino acids. Germline V gene lookup returns CDR1 ENHRY and CDR2 SYGVKD. CDR3 nucleotides: TGTGCCATCAGTGATTTTGTGGGAACAGGGGCACACTATGGCTACACCTTC. Protein: CAISDFVGTGAHYGYTF.

The chain links TRBV5-1 to TRBJ2-3; 10 positions match TRBD2. The CDR3 length is 16 residues. Trimming cost V 3 bases and J 0 bases; bases outside gene matches: 4. Germline CDR1 SGHRS, CDR2 YFSETQ. The CDR3 here is CASSSSGGPSTDTQYF. Written as DNA, the CDR3 is TGCGCCAGCAGCTCTAGCGGGGGCCCTAGCACAGATACGCAGTATTTT. The full variable domain, completed using reference TRBV5-1 and TRBJ2-3, is KAGVTQTPRYLIKTRGQQVTLSCSPISGHRSVSWYQQTPGQGLQFLFEYFSETQRNKGNFPGRFSGRQFSNSRSEMNVSTLELGDSALYLCASSSSGGPSTDTQYFGPGTRLTVL.

The V gene is TRBV2, the J gene TRBJ2-5; 11 nucleotides agree with TRBD2. Germline CDR1 and CDR2: SNHLY and FYNNEI. The V and J ends lost 6 bases and 9 bases, in that order; junction bases with no gene match: 9. The CDR3 runs 14 residues. The CDR3 region has the DNA TGTGCCAGCAGATCCTCCCGGACTAGCGGGCCCCAGTACTTC. The encoded protein is CASRSSRTSGPQYF.

This clone was observed a single time. The V gene is TRBV5-1, the J gene TRBJ1-1; tentatively, D is TRBD1 (6 bases). Germline CDR1 is SGHRS and CDR2 is YFSETQ. V was clipped by 4 bases and J by 3 bases, with 10 bases between them. The CDR3 consists of 13 residues. CDR3 in amino acids: CASSLWGHTEAFF. In DNA, the CDR3 is TGCGCCAGCAGCCTTTGGGGGCACACTGAAGCTTTCTTT.

This chain joins TRBV9 and TRBJ1-3; possible D gene TRBD1, 6 bases. There are 18 residues in the CDR3. Trimming removed 3 bases from V and 0 bases from J, with 19 bases in between. The germline V gene has CDR1 SGDLS and CDR2 YYNGEE. The CDR3 reads CASSERGSFLSSGNTIYF. The DNA of the CDR3 is TGTGCCAGCAGCGAGAGGGGGAGCTTTCTAAGCTCTGGAAACACCATATATTTT.

This chain uses TRBV15 with TRBJ2-5; 11 nucleotides match TRBD2. Germline CDR1 LNHNV, CDR2 YYDKDF (reference sequence). The CDR3 loop spans 16 amino acids. V dropped 1 base and J dropped 5; count of bases not matched to a gene: 6. Here the CDR3 DNA reads TGTGCCACCAGCAGAGTAGTTAGCGGGGGGGCCGAGACCCAGTACTTC. Its translation is CATSRVVSGGAETQYF. The whole variable domain, remainder taken from reference TRBV15 and TRBJ2-5, is DAMVIQNPRYQVTQFGKPVTLSCSQTLNHNVMYWYQQKSSQAPKLLFHYYDKDFNNEADTPDNFQSRRPNTSFCFLDIRSPGLGDTAMYLCATSRVVSGGAETQYFGPGTRLLVL.

This clone has only one observation. V and J are TRBV19 and TRBJ2-7; TRBD2 matches at 11 bases. This CDR3 is built from 16 residues. Trimming at V came to 6 bases and at J to 3 bases, leaving 10 bases not matched to a gene. In germline, CDR1 is LNHDA, CDR2 SQIVND (reference sequence). CDR3 sequence (DNA): TGTGCCAGTAGACTAGCGGGGGTCTCTCTAGTCTACGAGCAGTACTTC. The encoded protein is CASRLAGVSLVYEQYF.